The clone carrying this T cell receptor (beta chain) is a singleton in its sample. Its antigen is not identified. Libraries were prepared by immunoSEQ multiplex PCR; TCRdb keeps only in-frame clonotypes and omits some of them. The sample holds tens of thousands of clones, around three quarters seen once. These data come from a study of radiation and T cells in renal cell carcinoma. Overall study findings and caveats: From baseline, blood top tumor clonotypes peaked at 2 weeks post-radiation.

This CDR3 comprises 14 residues. The V gene lost 2 bases and the J gene lost 4 bases, with 12 bases spanning the gap. Germline CDR1 is SGHTA and CDR2 is FQGNSA. As for time point: blood 2 weeks post-SBRT. As for treatment: 15 Gy SBRT to primary tumor, nephrectomy 4 weeks later. The patient's renal cell carcinoma had clear cell pathology. This TCR came from a man in his sixties with renal cell carcinoma. The material was blood, obtained from a patient whose treatment included radiotherapy and nephrectomy. The chain carries TRBV7-2 and TRBJ2-7; D is ambiguous. CDR3 coding DNA: TGTGCCAGCAGCTTACAGCCGTCGGATTACGAGCAGTACTTC. Encoded protein: CASSLQPSDYEQYF.